This T cell receptor beta chain was recorded in a study of T cell changes during pregnancy in multiple sclerosis. Germline V gene data show CDR1 as SGHDT and CDR2 as YYEEEE. V was cut by 3 bases and J by 9 bases, with 10 bases left in between. The CDR3 runs 12 residues. Here immunoSEQ multiplex PCR was the method, and the copy in TCRdb shows in-frame clones only, minus some. The table has around 60,000 clones, around 90% seen once. Here the sequenced sample was CD4+ T cells from peripheral blood mononuclear cells, taken after pregnancy. This receptor was obtained from a female donor in good health, enrolled as a control in a pregnancy study. The chain recombines TRBV5-6 with TRBJ2-1; TRBD2 is a possible D gene (6 bases). CDR3 sequence reads: CASSSLALEQFF. CDR3 in DNA: TGTGCCAGCAGCTCACTAGCACTTGAGCAGTTCTTC.